Below are 8 T cell receptor beta chains sequenced from a single sample in a study of molecular identifiers for immune sequencing clone quantification. TCRdb reprocessed the PCR reads with MiXCR, giving one entry per CDR3 protein. Of 50,000 to 65,000 distinct CDR3 sequences in the sample, under 30% were seen once. Sequencing was carried out using naive CD8+ T cells from blood, with Jurkat cell RNA spiked in. The subset was: FACS-sorted CD8+CD4-CCR7+CD45RA+ naive T cells. Receptors were obtained from a human donor in good health. Some libraries in this study had Jurkat cell RNA spiked in.

This clonotype has ten or more counts. This rearrangement joins TRBV20-1 to TRBJ2-2, with no clear D. CDR1 is DFQATT and CDR2 is SNEGSKA in the germline V gene (reference sequence). The length of the CDR3 is 12 residues. V was shortened by 6 bases and J by 3 bases, with 8 bases between the two germline ends. The CDR3 DNA follows: TGCAGTGCAGCTGGGGACACCGGGGAGCTGTTTTTT. Its protein product is CSAAGDTGELFF.

The table lists this clonotype with many counts. The chain joins TRBV20-1 to TRBJ2-5; D is unresolved. Looked up from germline, CDR1 is DFQATT and CDR2 is SNEGSKA (reference sequence). The CDR3 covers 13 residues. V was pared by 0 bases and J by 3 bases, with 8 bases between. The CDR3 coding sequence is TGCAGTGCTAGAGATTCGGTAGAAGAGACCCAGTACTTC. Its protein is CSARDSVEETQYF.

A remark on this clonotype: A clone one base away is much larger, so this may be a read error. The chain is built from TRBV20-1 and TRBJ1-2; perhaps TRBD1 as D (5 bases). The germline V gene has CDR1 DFQATT and CDR2 SNEGSKA (reference sequence). The length of the CDR3 is 14 residues. The CDR3 here is CSARVTGVLNDYTF. The DNA of the CDR3 is TGCAGTGCCAGAGTTACGGGGGTCCTTAACGACTACACCTTC.

Notes on this clonotype: Since a much larger clone is just one base distant, this may be a read error. The CDR3 region is CASSPPDSLEQYF. The DNA of the CDR3 is TGTGCCAGCAGCCCTCCCGACAGTCTCGAGCAGTACTTC. The gene calls are TRBV7-9 and TRBJ2-7, with D perhaps TRBD1 (5 bases). The CDR3 sequence is 13 residues long. CDR1 is SEHNR, CDR2 FQNEAQ, per germline (reference sequence). V was cut by 5 bases and J by 6 bases, with 14 bases left in between. Combining the CDR3 with reference TRBV7-9 and TRBJ2-7 gives the whole variable domain DTGVSQNPRHKITKRGQNVTFRCDPISEHNRLYWYRQTLGQGPEFLTYFQNEAQLEKSRLLSDRFSAERPKGSFSTLEIQRTEQGDSAMYLCASSPPDSLEQYFGPGTRLTVT.

This clonotype has just a few counts. This could be a read error, since a much larger clone is one nucleotide away. The J gene is TRBJ1-1, the V gene TRBV29-1, with no clear D. This CDR3 is 13 amino acids long. Trimming pared 5 bases from V and 0 bases from J, leaving 10 bases between. Germline V CDR1 and CDR2: SQVTM, ANQGSEA. CDR3 sequence: CSVSGNMNTEAFF. CDR3 coding DNA: TGCAGCGTTTCTGGCAATATGAACACTGAAGCTTTCTTT.

This clonotype was seen a handful of times. V and J are TRBV28 and TRBJ2-1; 7 nucleotides match TRBD2. With V trimmed by 2 bases and J by 3 bases, 1 base remained unmatched. CDR1 MDHEN and CDR2 SYDVKM come from the germline V gene. The CDR3 sequence is 14 residues long. This CDR3 is CASSLRTSYNEQFF. The CDR3 region has the DNA TGTGCCAGCAGTTTACGGACTAGCTACAATGAGCAGTTCTTC.

V is TRBV5-6 and J is TRBJ2-7, with 7 bases aligning to TRBD1. Germline V gene data show CDR1 as SGHDT and CDR2 as YYEEEE. CDR3 length: 16 residues. The J segment lost 0 bases and the V segment lost 4 bases, leaving 10 bases of the junction unmatched. The chain's CDR3 is CASSPRGQGVSYEQYF. In nucleotides, the CDR3 is TGTGCCAGCAGCCCGAGAGGGCAGGGGGTCTCCTACGAGCAGTACTTC.

This clonotype has a count of ten or more. This sequence joins TRBV6-5 and TRBJ2-7; no firm D call. The length of the CDR3 is 13 residues. CDR1 and CDR2 (germline): MNHEY, SVGAGI. Trimming removed 0 bases from V and 1 base from J, with 4 bases in between. CDR3 DNA: TGTGCCAGCAGTTACTCCGGGTCCTACGAGCAGTACTTC. This translates into CASSYSGSYEQYF.